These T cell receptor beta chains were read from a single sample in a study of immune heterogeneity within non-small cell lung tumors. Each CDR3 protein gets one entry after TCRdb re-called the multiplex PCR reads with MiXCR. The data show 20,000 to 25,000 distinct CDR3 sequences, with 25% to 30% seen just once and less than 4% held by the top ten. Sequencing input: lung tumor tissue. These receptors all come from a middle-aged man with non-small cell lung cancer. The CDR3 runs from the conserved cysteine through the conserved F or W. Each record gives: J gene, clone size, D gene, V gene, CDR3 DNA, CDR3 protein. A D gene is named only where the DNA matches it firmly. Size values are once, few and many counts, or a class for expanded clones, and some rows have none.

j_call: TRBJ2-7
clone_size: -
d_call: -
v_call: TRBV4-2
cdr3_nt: TGTGCCGGCAGCCCCCGCGGTAGCGGAGATACCTACGAGCAGTACTTC
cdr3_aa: CAGSPRGSGDTYEQYF

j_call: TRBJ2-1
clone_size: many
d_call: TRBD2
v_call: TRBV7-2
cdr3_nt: TGTGCCAGCAGCGGGCTAGCGGGAGTTGGCAATGAGCAGTTCTTC
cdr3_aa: CASSGLAGVGNEQFF

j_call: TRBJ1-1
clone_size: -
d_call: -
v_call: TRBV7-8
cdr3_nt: TGTGCCAGCAGCTCACATGGGAGGGACACTGAAGCTTTCTTT
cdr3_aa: CASSSHGRDTEAFF

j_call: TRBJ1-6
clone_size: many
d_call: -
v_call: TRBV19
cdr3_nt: TGTGCCAGTAAGGGGCAGGGCCAATATAATTCACCCCTCCACTTT
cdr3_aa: CASKGQGQYNSPLHF

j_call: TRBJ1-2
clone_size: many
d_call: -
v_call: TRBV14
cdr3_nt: TGTGCCAGCAGCCAAGATCGTCGGTCAGGCTCGGCCTTC
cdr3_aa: CASSQDRRSGSAF

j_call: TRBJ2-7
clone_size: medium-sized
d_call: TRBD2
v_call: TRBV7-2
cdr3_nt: TGTGCCAGCAGCCCGGGACTAGCGGCTGGCGAGCAGTACTTC
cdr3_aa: CASSPGLAAGEQYF

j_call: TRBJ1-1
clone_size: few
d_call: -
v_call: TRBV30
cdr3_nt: TGTGCCTGGAGCAGAGGGGGGGCGGGGAACACTGAAGCTTTCTTT
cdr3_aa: CAWSRGGAGNTEAFF

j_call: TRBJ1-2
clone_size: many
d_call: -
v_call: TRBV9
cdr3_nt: TGTGCCAGCAGCCTTGGATCAGAAGTCTATGGCTACACCTTC
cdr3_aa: CASSLGSEVYGYTF

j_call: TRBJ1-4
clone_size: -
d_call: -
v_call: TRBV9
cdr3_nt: TGTGCCAGCAGCGTAGCGGCAGCAACTAATGAAAAACTGTTTTTT
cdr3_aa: CASSVAAATNEKLFF

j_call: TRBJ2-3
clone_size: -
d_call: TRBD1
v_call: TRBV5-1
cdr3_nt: TGCGCCAGCAGCTTGGTTAGGACAGGGGGCGGGGATACGCAGTATTTT
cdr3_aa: CASSLVRTGGGDTQYF

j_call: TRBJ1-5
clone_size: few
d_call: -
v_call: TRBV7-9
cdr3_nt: TGTGCCAGCAGCCCGCTGGGGGATGTACATCAGCCCCAGCATTTT
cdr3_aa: CASSPLGDVHQPQHF

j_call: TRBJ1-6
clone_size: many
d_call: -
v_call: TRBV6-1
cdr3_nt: TGTGCCGGCCGCACCCCGGGGTATAATTCACCCCTCCACTTT
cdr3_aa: CAGRTPGYNSPLHF

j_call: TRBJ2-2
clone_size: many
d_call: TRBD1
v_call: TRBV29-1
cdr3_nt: TGCAGCGTCGAGGGACAGGGGACCGGGGAGCTGTTTTTT
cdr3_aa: CSVEGQGTGELFF

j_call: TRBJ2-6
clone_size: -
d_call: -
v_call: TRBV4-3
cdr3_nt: TGCGCCAGCAGCCAAGACATGGTCTCTGGGGTCAACGTCCTGACTTTC
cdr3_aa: CASSQDMVSGVNVLTF

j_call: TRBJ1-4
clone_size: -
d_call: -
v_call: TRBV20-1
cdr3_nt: TGCAGTGCTAGAGAAGGCCAGGGCGCCGGTGAAAAACTGTTTTTT
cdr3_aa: CSAREGQGAGEKLFF

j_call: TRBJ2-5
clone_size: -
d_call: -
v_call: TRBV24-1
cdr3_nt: TGTGCCACCAGTGATCCCCGGGACATCCAAGAGACCCAGTACTTC
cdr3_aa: CATSDPRDIQETQYF

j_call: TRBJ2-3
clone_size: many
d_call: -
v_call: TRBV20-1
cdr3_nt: TGCAGTGCTAGACGGCTGGGAGGCGATACGCAGTATTTT
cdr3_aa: CSARRLGGDTQYF

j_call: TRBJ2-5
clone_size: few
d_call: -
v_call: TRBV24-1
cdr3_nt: TGTGCCACCAGTGATTTGGGGGGGTGGAGAGAGACCCAGTACTTC
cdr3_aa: CATSDLGGWRETQYF

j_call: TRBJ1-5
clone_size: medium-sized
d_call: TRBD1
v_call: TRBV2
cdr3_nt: TGTGCCAGCACCCCGGACAGGGGTGGTCAGCCCCAGCATTTT
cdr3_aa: CASTPDRGGQPQHF

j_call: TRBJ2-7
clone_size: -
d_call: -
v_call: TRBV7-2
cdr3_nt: TGTGCCAGAAGCTTAGGGTACGCCTACGAGCAGTACTTC
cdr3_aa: CARSLGYAYEQYF

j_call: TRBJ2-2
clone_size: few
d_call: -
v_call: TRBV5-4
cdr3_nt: TGTGCCAGCAGCTTGGCTGGCGGGGCTAACACCGGGGAGCTGTTTTTT
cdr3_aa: CASSLAGGANTGELFF

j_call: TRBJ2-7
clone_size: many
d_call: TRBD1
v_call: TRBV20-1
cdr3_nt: TGCAGTGCTAGAGATCCAGGGACAGGGTACGAGCAGTACTTC
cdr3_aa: CSARDPGTGYEQYF

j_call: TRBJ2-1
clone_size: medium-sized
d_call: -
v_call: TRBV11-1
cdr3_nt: TGTGCCAGCAGTTCGGCTGGACCCAATGAGCAGTTCTTC
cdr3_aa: CASSSAGPNEQFF

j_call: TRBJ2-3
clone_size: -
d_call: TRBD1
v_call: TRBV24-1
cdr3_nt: TGTGCCACCAGCGCCCCTAACAGGGGTTACATCACAGATACGCAGTATTTT
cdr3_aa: CATSAPNRGYITDTQYF

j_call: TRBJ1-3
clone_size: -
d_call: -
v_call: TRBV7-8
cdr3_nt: TGTGCCAGCAGCTTAGGACATGCTGGAAACACCATATATTTT
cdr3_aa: CASSLGHAGNTIYF

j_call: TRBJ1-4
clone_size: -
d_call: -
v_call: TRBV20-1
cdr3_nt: TGCAGTGCTAGAAATACTGCAGGAGAAGAACTGTTTTTT
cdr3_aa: CSARNTAGEELFF

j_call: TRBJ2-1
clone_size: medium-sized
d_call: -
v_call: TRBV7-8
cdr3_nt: TGTGCCAGCAGCTTAGGAGGCGGCGTGGGGGCCAAGGGTGAGCAGTTCTTC
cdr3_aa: CASSLGGGVGAKGEQFF

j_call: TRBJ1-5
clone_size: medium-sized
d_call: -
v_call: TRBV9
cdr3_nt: TGTGCCAGCAGTCTTTATGGGGCTTTGAATCAGCCCCAGCATTTT
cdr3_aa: CASSLYGALNQPQHF

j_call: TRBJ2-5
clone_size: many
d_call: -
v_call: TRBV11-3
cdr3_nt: TGTGCCAGCAGCTTAGAGCAAGAGACCCAGTACTTC
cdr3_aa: CASSLEQETQYF

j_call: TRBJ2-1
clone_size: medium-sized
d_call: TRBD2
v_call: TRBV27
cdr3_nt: TGTGCCAGCAGTTTAAGCGGGAGGGGAAACAATGAGCAGTTCTTC
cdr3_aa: CASSLSGRGNNEQFF

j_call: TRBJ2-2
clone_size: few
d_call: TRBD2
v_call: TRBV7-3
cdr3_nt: TGTGCCAGCAGCTTAACGGGTAGCGGGAGACCCGGGGAGCTGTTTTTT
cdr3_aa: CASSLTGSGRPGELFF

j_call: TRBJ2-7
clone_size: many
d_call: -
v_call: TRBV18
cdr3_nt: TGTGCCAGCTCACCATTCTTGAGGGGCGAGCAGTACTTC
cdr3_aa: CASSPFLRGEQYF

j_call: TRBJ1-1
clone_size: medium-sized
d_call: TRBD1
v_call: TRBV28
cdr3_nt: TGTGCCAGCAGGTTAAGACAGGGGGTGAACACTGAAGCTTTCTTT
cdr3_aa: CASRLRQGVNTEAFF

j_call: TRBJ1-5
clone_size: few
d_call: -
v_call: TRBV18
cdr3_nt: TGTGCCAGCTCTCCGGGGGAGCGACAGCCCCAGCATTTT
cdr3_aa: CASSPGERQPQHF

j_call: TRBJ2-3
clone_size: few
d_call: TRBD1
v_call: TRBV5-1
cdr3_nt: TGCGCCAGCAGCATAACGTGGACAGGGGCAGCAGATACGCAGTATTTT
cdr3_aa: CASSITWTGAADTQYF

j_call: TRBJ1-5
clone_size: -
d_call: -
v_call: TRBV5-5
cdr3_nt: TGTGCCAGAAGCTTGGGTGGAAGTACGGGGAAGCCCCAGCATTTT
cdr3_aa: CARSLGGSTGKPQHF

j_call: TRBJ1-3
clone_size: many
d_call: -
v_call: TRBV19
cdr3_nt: TGTGCCAGTGACGCCCGAGGTGGAGCTGGAAACACCATATATTTT
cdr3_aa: CASDARGGAGNTIYF

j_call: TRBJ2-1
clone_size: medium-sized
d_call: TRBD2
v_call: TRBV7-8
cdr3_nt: TGTGCCAGCAGCCCTAGAGTAGCGGGAGAGACTGAGCAGTTCTTC
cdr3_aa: CASSPRVAGETEQFF

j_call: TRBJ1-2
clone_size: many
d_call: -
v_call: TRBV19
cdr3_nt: TGTGCCAGTAGTAGACCGGACGCAAATAACTATGGCTACACCTTC
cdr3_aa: CASSRPDANNYGYTF

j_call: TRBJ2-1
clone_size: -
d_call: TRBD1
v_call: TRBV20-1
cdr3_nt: TGCAGTGCTAGAGATTGGTGGGACAGGACAAATGAGCAGTTCTTC
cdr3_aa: CSARDWWDRTNEQFF

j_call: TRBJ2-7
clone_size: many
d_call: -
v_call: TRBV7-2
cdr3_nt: TGTGCCAGCAGCTTGGGAGCGGGCAACCTCTACGAGCAGTACTTC
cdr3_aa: CASSLGAGNLYEQYF

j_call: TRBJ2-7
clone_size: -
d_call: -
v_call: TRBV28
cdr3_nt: TGTGCCAGCAGTTCCGGGCACGAGCAGTACTTC
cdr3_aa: CASSSGHEQYF

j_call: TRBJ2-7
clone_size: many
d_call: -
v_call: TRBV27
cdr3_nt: TGTGCCAGCAGAAAAGACAGAGATTACGAGCAGTACTTC
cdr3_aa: CASRKDRDYEQYF

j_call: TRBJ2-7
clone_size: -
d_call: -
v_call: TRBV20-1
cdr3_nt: TGCAGTGCTACCGGGGGCAAAAGCTCCTACGAGCAGTACTTC
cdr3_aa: CSATGGKSSYEQYF

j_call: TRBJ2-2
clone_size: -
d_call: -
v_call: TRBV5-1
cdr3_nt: TGCGCCAGCAGCTTGGCCCGCGGGACATCGACAGGCGGGGAGCTGTTTTTT
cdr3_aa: CASSLARGTSTGGELFF

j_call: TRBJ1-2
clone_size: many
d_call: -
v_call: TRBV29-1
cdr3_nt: TGCAGCGTTGAAGTAGGTGCCGGCCCTAATACCTTC
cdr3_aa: CSVEVGAGPNTF

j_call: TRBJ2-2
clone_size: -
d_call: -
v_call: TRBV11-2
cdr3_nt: TGTGCCAGCAGCTTAGGGTCGGCAGGGCGAAAGCTCGGGGAGCTGTTTTTT
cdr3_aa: CASSLGSAGRKLGELFF

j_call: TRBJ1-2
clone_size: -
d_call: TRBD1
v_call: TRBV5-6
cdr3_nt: TGTGCCAGCAGTTCTTGGACAGGGGACTATGGCTACACCTTC
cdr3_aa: CASSSWTGDYGYTF

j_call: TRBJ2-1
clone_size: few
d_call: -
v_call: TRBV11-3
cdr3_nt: TGTGCCAGCAGCTCCTCGGCTGAGCAGTTCTTC
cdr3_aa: CASSSSAEQFF

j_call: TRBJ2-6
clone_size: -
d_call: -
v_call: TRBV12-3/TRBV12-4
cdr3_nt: TGTGCCAGCAGTTTAGTATCTGGGGCCAACGTCCTGACTTTC
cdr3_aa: CASSLVSGANVLTF

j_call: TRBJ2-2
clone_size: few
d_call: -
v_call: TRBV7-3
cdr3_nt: TGTGCCAGCAGCTTAACGGGGACCGGGGAGCTGTTTTTT
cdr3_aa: CASSLTGTGELFF

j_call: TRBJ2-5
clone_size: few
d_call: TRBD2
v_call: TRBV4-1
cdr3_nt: TGCGCCAGCAGCCAAGATCTAGCGGGGGGCGGGAAGACCCAGTACTTC
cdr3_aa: CASSQDLAGGGKTQYF

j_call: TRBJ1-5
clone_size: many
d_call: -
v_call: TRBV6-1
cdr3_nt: TGTGCCAGCAGTGGACAGAAGAGTCAGCCCCAGCATTTT
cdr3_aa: CASSGQKSQPQHF

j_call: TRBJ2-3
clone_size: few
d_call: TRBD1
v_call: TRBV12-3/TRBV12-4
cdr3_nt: TGTGTCAGCACCGGACAGGTTGCTAGCACAGATACGCAGTATTTT
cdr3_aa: CVSTGQVASTDTQYF

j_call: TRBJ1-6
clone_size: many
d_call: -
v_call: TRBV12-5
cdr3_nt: TGTGCTAGTGGTTCCCTGGGGGGGACCCTCCACTTT
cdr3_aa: CASGSLGGTLHF